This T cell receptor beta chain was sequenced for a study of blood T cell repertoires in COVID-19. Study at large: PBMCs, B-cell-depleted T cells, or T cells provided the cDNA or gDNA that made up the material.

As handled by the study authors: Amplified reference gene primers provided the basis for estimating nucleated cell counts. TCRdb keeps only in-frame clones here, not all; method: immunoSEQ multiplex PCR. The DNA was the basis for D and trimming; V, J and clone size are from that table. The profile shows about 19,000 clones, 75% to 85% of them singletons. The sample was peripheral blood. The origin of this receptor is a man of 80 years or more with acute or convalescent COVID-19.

As DNA, the CDR3 is TGTGCCAGCAGTTACACCAGGGTTACTGAAGCTTTCTTT. Translating gives CASSYTRVTEAFF. This chain connects TRBV27 to TRBJ1-1; perhaps TRBD1 as D (5 bases). Looked up from germline, CDR1 is MNHEY and CDR2 is SMNVEV (reference sequence). The ends were cut back, 4 bases at V and 5 bases at J, with 11 bases in the middle. The CDR3 contains 13 residues.